This TCR beta chain was captured by sequencing in a study of T-cell reconstitution after alpha-beta-depleted transplantation in children (dated by TCRdb to 2016 to 2018). At the level of the whole study: The study quantitatively tracked T-cell immune reconstitution after TCRalphabeta/CD19-depleted allogeneic hematopoietic cell transplantation in children using TCR repertoire profiling.

As encoded in the germline V gene (reference sequence), CDR1 is DFQATT while CDR2 is SNEGSKA. From the cysteine up to the phenylalanine, the CDR3 has a length of 13 residues. Left in the record is the CDR3 DNA by itself, 39 bases read in frame from the first base. Trimming takes 6 bases off V and 0 bases off J; junction bases not matched to a gene: 4. The library was made by PCR. The reads were generated on an Illumina HiSeq 2500. TCR library preparation used molecular barcoding, with unique molecular identifiers applied to normalize quantification of the TCRbeta repertoire. TCRdb ran its own pipeline on the public reads, namely fastp trimming at Q25 and MiXCR clone calling, and kept in-frame beta chains. Rows with a matching CDR3 protein are joined into one entry that keeps the most common DNA and genes. Within this sample are more than 450,000 distinct CDR3 sequences, with about 17% of them counted one time only. The top ten constitute 3% to 3.5% of the sample.

This clonotype was seen a few times. Its specific antigen is unknown. No much larger clone is present one base from it, and per-base qualities are unavailable. Rearrangement joined TRBV20-1 to TRBJ2-5, with 7 junctional bases fitting TRBD2. This sample comprised PBMCs from the stem cell graft donor, obtained from the stem cell graft. The sequence came from a human donor who donated a stem cell graft to a child with acute lymphoblastic leukemia. Read as DNA, the sequence is TGCAGTGCCCTTGGGACTAACCAAGAGACCCAGTACTTC. Translation gives CSALGTNQETQYF.